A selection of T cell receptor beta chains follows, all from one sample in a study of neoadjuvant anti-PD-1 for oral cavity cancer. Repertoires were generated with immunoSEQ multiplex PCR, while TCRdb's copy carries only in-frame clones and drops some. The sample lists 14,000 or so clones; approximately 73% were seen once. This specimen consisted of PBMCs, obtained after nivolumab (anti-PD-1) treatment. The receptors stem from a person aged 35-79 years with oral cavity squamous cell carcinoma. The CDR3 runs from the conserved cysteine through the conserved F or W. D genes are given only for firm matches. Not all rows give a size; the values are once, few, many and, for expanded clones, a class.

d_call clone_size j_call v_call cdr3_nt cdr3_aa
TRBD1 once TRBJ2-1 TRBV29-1 TGCAGCGTTGAAGATAGAGGGACAGGGGGGAATTACAATGAGCAGTTCTTC CSVEDRGTGGNYNEQFF
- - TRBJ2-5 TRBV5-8 TGTGCCAGCAGCTTGGGAGGGGGAGAGACCCAGTACTTC CASSLGGGETQYF
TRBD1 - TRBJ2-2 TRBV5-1 TGCGCCAGCAGCTATGGACAGGGGAAAGCCGGGGAGCTGTTTTTT CASSYGQGKAGELFF
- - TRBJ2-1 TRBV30 TGTGCCTGGACAAAGCGGCTCTCCTACAATGAGCAGTTCTTC CAWTKRLSYNEQFF
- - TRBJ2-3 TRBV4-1 TGCGCCAGCAGCCGCCTAGTCGGGGACACAGATACGCAGTATTTT CASSRLVGDTDTQYF
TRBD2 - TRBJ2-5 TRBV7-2 TGTGCCAGCAGCTTTATGACTAGCTCCTTTCCCTTTCAAGAGACCCAGTACTTC CASSFMTSSFPFQETQYF
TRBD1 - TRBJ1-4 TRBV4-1 TGCGCCAGCAGCCAAAGACAGGGGATCAGTGAAAAACTGTTTTTT CASSQRQGISEKLFF
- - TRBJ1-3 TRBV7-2 TGTGCCAGCAGCTTCCGAGTGACACCGGCAGGAGACACCATATATTTT CASSFRVTPAGDTIYF
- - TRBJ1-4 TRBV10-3 TGTGCCACCTCCGGGGCGGAAGAAAAACTGTTTTTT CATSGAEEKLFF
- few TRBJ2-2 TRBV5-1 TGCGCCAGCAGCCCTAGGACAACGAACACCGGGGAGCTGTTTTTT CASSPRTTNTGELFF
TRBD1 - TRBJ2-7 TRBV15 TGTGCCACCAGCAGCCGGGACAGCTCCTACGAGCAGTACTTC CATSSRDSSYEQYF
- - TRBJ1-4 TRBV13 TGTGCCAGCAGCTTAGCCCTAAATGAAAAACTGTTTTTT CASSLALNEKLFF
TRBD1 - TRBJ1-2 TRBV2 TGTGCCAGCAGTGGGAGACAGGGGGCAAAAGGCTACACCTTC CASSGRQGAKGYTF
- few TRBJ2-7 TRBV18 TGTGCCAGCTCACCCCGACCACAGAGCTCCTACGAGCAGTACTTC CASSPRPQSSYEQYF
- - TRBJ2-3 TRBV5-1 TGCGCCAGCAGGGAGGGACAGACTTTCACAGATACGCAGTATTTT CASREGQTFTDTQYF
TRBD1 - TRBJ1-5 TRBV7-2 TGTGCCAGCAGCTTAAGGGACAGGGAGGGTAATCAGCCCCAGCATTTT CASSLRDREGNQPQHF
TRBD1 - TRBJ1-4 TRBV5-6 TGTGCCAGCAGCTTGTACCGGACAGGCGGGGAAAAACTGTTTTTT CASSLYRTGGEKLFF
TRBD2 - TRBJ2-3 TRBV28 TGTGCCAGCAGCCTGACCGGGGGGGTCACAGATACGCAGTATTTT CASSLTGGVTDTQYF
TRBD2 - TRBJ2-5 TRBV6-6 TGTGCCAGCAGGAGACTAGCGGGGACGAATCAAGAGACCCAGTACTTC CASRRLAGTNQETQYF
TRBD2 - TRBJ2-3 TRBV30 TGTGCCTGGATCCCTAGCGGGAGTAGGGATACGCAGTATTTT CAWIPSGSRDTQYF
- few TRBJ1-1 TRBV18 TGTGCCAGCTCAATCGCAGCCCTCGGGAGGGCCACTGAAGCTTTCTTT CASSIAALGRATEAFF
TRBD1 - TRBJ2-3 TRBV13 TGTGCCAGCAGCTTAAGGACAGGGTGGGCAGATACGCAGTATTTT CASSLRTGWADTQYF
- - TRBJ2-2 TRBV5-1 TGCGCCAGCTCCGCCGATATCTTGGGCACCGGGGAGCTGTTTTTT CASSADILGTGELFF
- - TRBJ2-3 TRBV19 TGTGCCAGTGCCGCAGGAGCAGATACGCAGTATTTT CASAAGADTQYF
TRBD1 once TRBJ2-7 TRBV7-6 TGTGCCAGCAGCTTAGACGGGACAGCCTACGAGCAGTACTTC CASSLDGTAYEQYF
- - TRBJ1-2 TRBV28 TGTGCCAGCAGTTCCCAACGAGGCTACACCTTC CASSSQRGYTF
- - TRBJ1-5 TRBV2 TGTGCCAGCATGAATAACAATCAGCCCCAGCATTTT CASMNNNQPQHF
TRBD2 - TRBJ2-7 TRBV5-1 TGCGCCAGCAGCATGGGGCTAGCGGGAGCTGAAGAGCAGTACTTC CASSMGLAGAEEQYF
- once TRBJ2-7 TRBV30 TGTGCCTGGAGTGTACTCTACGAGCAGTACTTC CAWSVLYEQYF
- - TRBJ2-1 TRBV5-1 TGCGCCAGCAACCGTGAATTAGAGCAGTTCTTC CASNRELEQFF
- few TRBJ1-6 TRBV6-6 TGTGCCAGCAGTTGGGGGACTTCACCCCTCCACTTT CASSWGTSPLHF
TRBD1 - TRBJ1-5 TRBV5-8 TGTGCCAGCAGCTTGGAACCGGGACAGGGGCATTTT CASSLEPGQGHF
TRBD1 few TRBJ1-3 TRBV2 TGTGCCAGCAGAGCTCAGGACAGGGTTGGAAACACCATATATTTT CASRAQDRVGNTIYF
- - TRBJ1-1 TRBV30 TGTGCCCAGGCAGGGAACACTGAAGCTTTCTTT CAQAGNTEAFF
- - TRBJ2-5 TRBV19 TGTGCCAGTAGTATCGGTGGGGAGACCCAGTACTTC CASSIGGETQYF
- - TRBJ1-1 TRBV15 TGTGCCACCAGCAGTCGACAGACACTTAACACTGAAGCTTTCTTT CATSSRQTLNTEAFF
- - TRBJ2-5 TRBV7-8 TGTGCCAGCAGCTCAAGCGGAAGCAATCAAGAGACCCAGTACTTC CASSSSGSNQETQYF
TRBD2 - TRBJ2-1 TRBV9 TGTGCCAGCAGCGTAGGTTTGGGAGGACTAGCGGGGGGTTACAATGAGCAGTTCTTC CASSVGLGGLAGGYNEQFF
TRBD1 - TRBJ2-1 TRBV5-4 TGTGCCAGCAGCGGACGGACAGGATACAATGAGCAGTTCTTC CASSGRTGYNEQFF
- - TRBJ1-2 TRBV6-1 TGTGCCAGCAGTGAGCACGGAGATGGCTACACCTTC CASSEHGDGYTF
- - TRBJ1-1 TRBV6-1 TGTGCCAGCACGATGAGGGGGGGAAACACTGAAGCTTTCTTT CASTMRGGNTEAFF
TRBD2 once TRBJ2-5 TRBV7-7 TGTGCCAGCAGCCGTAGGACTAGCGGGAGAATAGAGACCCAGTACTTC CASSRRTSGRIETQYF
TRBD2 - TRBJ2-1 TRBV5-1 TGCGCCAGCAGCTTGGGCGGGAGTACAATGAAGCAGTTCTTC CASSLGGSTMKQFF
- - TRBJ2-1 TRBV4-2 TGTGCCAGCAGCCAAGATCTATCAGGTGAGCAGTTCTTC CASSQDLSGEQFF
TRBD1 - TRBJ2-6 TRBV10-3 TGTGCCATCAATGGACAGGGGAATTCGGGTGGGGCCAACGTCCTGACTTTC CAINGQGNSGGANVLTF
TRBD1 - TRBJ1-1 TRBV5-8 TGTGCCAGCAGCCTACGGTTACAGGGGCTCGCTGAAGCTTTCTTT CASSLRLQGLAEAFF
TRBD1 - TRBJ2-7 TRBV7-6 TGTGCCAGCAGCAATCCGGGACAGGGCTACGAGCAGTACTTC CASSNPGQGYEQYF
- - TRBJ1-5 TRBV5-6 TGTGCCAGCAGCTTTGGAGGAGTGAGCAATCAGCCCCAGCATTTT CASSFGGVSNQPQHF
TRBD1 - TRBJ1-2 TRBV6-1 TGTGCCAGCAGTGTGGGGGACAGGAGCTATGGCTACACCTTC CASSVGDRSYGYTF
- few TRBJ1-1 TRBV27 TGTGCCAGCAGTCTGCTTTCGGACACTGAAGCTTTCTTT CASSLLSDTEAFF
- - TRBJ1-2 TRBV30 TGTGCCTGGAGTTCCCGGGATGGCTACACCTTC CAWSSRDGYTF
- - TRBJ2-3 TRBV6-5 TGTGCCAGCAGCCTCACTGGGACAAACACAGATACGCAGTATTTT CASSLTGTNTDTQYF
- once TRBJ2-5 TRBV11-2 TGTGCCAGCAGCTCAAACAGGGAGGGAAAGACCCAGTACTTC CASSSNREGKTQYF
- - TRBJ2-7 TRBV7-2 TGTGCCAGCAGCTTAGGGCGGTTTGGGGCCGCCTCCTACGAGCAGTACTTC CASSLGRFGAASYEQYF
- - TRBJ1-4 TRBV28 TGTGCCAGCAGTTTATTCCGACTGGCCCAGTGGGATGGGTTGAATGAAAAACTGTTTTTT CASSLFRLAQWDGLNEKLFF
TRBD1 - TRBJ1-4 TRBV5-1 TGCGCCAGCAGCTTAAACAGGGGCTTCAATGAAAAACTGTTTTTT CASSLNRGFNEKLFF
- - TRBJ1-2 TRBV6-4 TGTGCCAGCACCCAAGAAGCAGGGTCCTATGGCTACACCTTC CASTQEAGSYGYTF
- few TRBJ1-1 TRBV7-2 TGTGCCAGCAGCTTACGCAGGTTCGTCACTGAAGCTTTCTTT CASSLRRFVTEAFF
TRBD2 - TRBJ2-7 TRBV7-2 TGTGCCAGCAGCTTACTAGCGGCTACCTACGAGCAGTACTTC CASSLLAATYEQYF
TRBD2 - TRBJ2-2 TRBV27 TGTGCCAGCAGTTCCTACCAAAAGGGACTAGCGGGAGGGAGAAGCACCGGGGAGCTGTTTTTT CASSSYQKGLAGGRSTGELFF